Listed below are T cell receptor beta chains from one sample, sequenced in a study of blood T cell repertoires in COVID-19. TCRdb's table, derived via immunoSEQ multiplex PCR, lists solely in-frame clones and lacks some. Of over 45,000 clones in the sample, roughly 89% were seen once. Sequenced: peripheral blood. These receptors originate from a human donor in a cohort sampled during active COVID-19. Each CDR3 is given with its conserved first and last residue. D genes are given only for firm matches. Size values are once, few and many counts, or a class for expanded clones, and some rows have none.

d_gene: TRBD2
j_gene: TRBJ2-2
abundance: -
v_gene: TRBV7-7
CDR3aa: CASSVGLAGNTGELFF
CDR3nt: TGTGCTAGCAGCGTCGGGCTAGCGGGCAACACCGGGGAGCTGTTTTTT

d_gene: TRBD1
j_gene: TRBJ2-3
abundance: -
v_gene: TRBV9
CDR3aa: CASSLDRIDTDTQYF
CDR3nt: TGTGCCAGCAGCTTGGACAGGATTGACACAGATACGCAGTATTTT

d_gene: -
j_gene: TRBJ1-4
abundance: -
v_gene: TRBV7-2
CDR3aa: CASSQASGGRINEKLFF
CDR3nt: TGTGCCAGCAGCCAGGCGTCGGGGGGGCGTATTAATGAAAAACTGTTTTTT

d_gene: -
j_gene: TRBJ1-2
abundance: -
v_gene: TRBV11-2
CDR3aa: CASSPGWGNGYTF
CDR3nt: TGTGCCAGCAGCCCAGGGTGGGGTAACGGCTACACCTTC

d_gene: -
j_gene: TRBJ2-7
abundance: -
v_gene: TRBV4-1
CDR3aa: CASSQGGQLYEQYF
CDR3nt: TGCGCCAGCAGCCAAGGGGGACAACTCTACGAGCAGTACTTC

d_gene: -
j_gene: TRBJ1-2
abundance: -
v_gene: TRBV6-1
CDR3aa: CASSELHLGGADYGYTF
CDR3nt: TGTGCCAGCAGTGAACTCCACCTTGGAGGGGCGGACTATGGCTACACCTTC

d_gene: -
j_gene: TRBJ2-2
abundance: -
v_gene: TRBV7-2
CDR3aa: CASSLLGGTGELFF
CDR3nt: TGTGCCAGCAGCTTATTAGGCGGGACCGGGGAGCTGTTTTTT

d_gene: -
j_gene: TRBJ2-7
abundance: -
v_gene: TRBV2
CDR3aa: CASSPPRTPYEQYF
CDR3nt: TGTGCCAGCAGTCCGCCTAGAACCCCCTACGAGCAGTACTTC

d_gene: -
j_gene: TRBJ1-2
abundance: -
v_gene: TRBV29-1
CDR3aa: CSVDLTNYGYTF
CDR3nt: TGCAGCGTTGATCTAACTAACTATGGCTACACCTTC

d_gene: -
j_gene: TRBJ2-2
abundance: few
v_gene: TRBV5-1
CDR3aa: CASSTGTLNTGELFF
CDR3nt: TGCGCCAGCAGCACCGGGACTTTGAACACCGGGGAGCTGTTTTTT

d_gene: -
j_gene: TRBJ1-1
abundance: -
v_gene: TRBV18
CDR3aa: CASSPQGGVNTEAFF
CDR3nt: TGTGCCAGCTCACCACAAGGGGGGGTGAACACTGAAGCTTTCTTT

d_gene: -
j_gene: TRBJ2-7
abundance: -
v_gene: TRBV7-3
CDR3aa: CASSPTPGLASYEQYF
CDR3nt: TGTGCCAGCAGCCCAACCCCGGGACTTGCCTCCTACGAGCAGTACTTC

d_gene: -
j_gene: TRBJ1-2
abundance: -
v_gene: TRBV30
CDR3aa: CAARAANYGYTF
CDR3nt: TGTGCCGCCAGGGCAGCAAACTATGGCTACACCTTC

d_gene: TRBD2
j_gene: TRBJ2-1
abundance: -
v_gene: TRBV29-1
CDR3aa: CSVAGLAGYNEQFF
CDR3nt: TGCAGCGTGGCGGGACTAGCGGGATACAATGAGCAGTTCTTC

d_gene: -
j_gene: TRBJ2-3
abundance: -
v_gene: TRBV29-1
CDR3aa: CSGSGASTDTQYF
CDR3nt: TGCAGCGGCAGCGGTGCTAGCACAGATACGCAGTATTTT

d_gene: TRBD1
j_gene: TRBJ1-5
abundance: -
v_gene: TRBV3-1/TRBV3-2
CDR3aa: CASSQGLQGNQPQHF
CDR3nt: TGTGCCAGCAGCCAAGGATTACAGGGGAATCAGCCCCAGCATTTT

d_gene: -
j_gene: TRBJ1-1
abundance: -
v_gene: TRBV19
CDR3aa: CASTSSGTEAFF
CDR3nt: TGTGCCAGTACCAGTTCGGGTACTGAAGCTTTCTTT

d_gene: -
j_gene: TRBJ1-5
abundance: -
v_gene: TRBV13
CDR3aa: CASSFFPDNQPQHF
CDR3nt: TGTGCCAGCAGCTTTTTCCCAGACAATCAGCCCCAGCATTTT

d_gene: TRBD2
j_gene: TRBJ2-1
abundance: -
v_gene: TRBV6-4
CDR3aa: CASSDSGEGWNEQFF
CDR3nt: TGTGCCAGCAGTGACTCGGGGGAGGGGTGGAATGAGCAGTTCTTC

d_gene: TRBD1
j_gene: TRBJ1-1
abundance: once
v_gene: TRBV6-2/TRBV6-3
CDR3aa: CASSYYRGRRMNTEAFF
CDR3nt: TGTGCCAGCAGTTATTACAGGGGGCGAAGGATGAACACTGAAGCTTTCTTT

d_gene: TRBD2
j_gene: TRBJ2-1
abundance: -
v_gene: TRBV6-1
CDR3aa: CASSEEASGGLYNEQFF
CDR3nt: TGTGCCAGCAGTGAAGAAGCAAGCGGGGGTCTTTACAATGAGCAGTTCTTC

d_gene: -
j_gene: TRBJ1-5
abundance: -
v_gene: TRBV5-4
CDR3aa: CASSLQGASNQPQHF
CDR3nt: TGTGCCAGCAGCTTACAGGGTGCTAGCAATCAGCCCCAGCATTTT

d_gene: TRBD1
j_gene: TRBJ1-1
abundance: -
v_gene: TRBV28
CDR3aa: CASRPTGGGEAFF
CDR3nt: TGTGCCAGCAGGCCGACAGGGGGAGGTGAAGCTTTCTTT

d_gene: -
j_gene: TRBJ1-2
abundance: -
v_gene: TRBV7-9
CDR3aa: CASSLVPGHKNYGYTF
CDR3nt: TGTGCCAGCAGCTTAGTACCGGGACATAAGAACTATGGCTACACCTTC

d_gene: TRBD1
j_gene: TRBJ2-7
abundance: -
v_gene: TRBV27
CDR3aa: CATRPWDRVHEQYF
CDR3nt: TGTGCTACCAGACCTTGGGACAGGGTCCACGAGCAGTACTTC

d_gene: -
j_gene: TRBJ1-3
abundance: -
v_gene: TRBV27
CDR3aa: CASSNTGTSGNTIYF
CDR3nt: TGTGCCAGCAGTAATACAGGGACCTCTGGAAACACCATATATTTT

d_gene: -
j_gene: TRBJ2-6
abundance: -
v_gene: TRBV19
CDR3aa: CASSIGRSGANVLTF
CDR3nt: TGTGCCAGTAGTATAGGGAGATCTGGGGCCAACGTCCTGACTTTC

d_gene: TRBD2
j_gene: TRBJ2-3
abundance: -
v_gene: TRBV24-1
CDR3aa: CATSDPGTSGGARTQYF
CDR3nt: TGTGCCACCAGTGACCCGGGGACTAGCGGGGGGGCGCGTACGCAGTATTTT

d_gene: TRBD1
j_gene: TRBJ1-5
abundance: -
v_gene: TRBV18
CDR3aa: CASSGQGAASNQPQHF
CDR3nt: TGTGCCAGCTCGGGACAGGGGGCCGCTAGCAATCAGCCCCAGCATTTT

d_gene: TRBD2
j_gene: TRBJ2-2
abundance: -
v_gene: TRBV9
CDR3aa: CASSVATLAGGTGELFF
CDR3nt: TGTGCCAGCAGCGTAGCTACCCTAGCGGGGGGAACCGGGGAGCTGTTTTTT

d_gene: -
j_gene: TRBJ1-2
abundance: -
v_gene: TRBV30
CDR3aa: CAWSVGQGTHQSF
CDR3nt: -

d_gene: TRBD2
j_gene: TRBJ2-7
abundance: -
v_gene: TRBV7-9
CDR3aa: CASKALGGGYEQYF
CDR3nt: TGTGCCAGTAAGGCCCTCGGGGGGGGCTACGAGCAGTACTTC

d_gene: -
j_gene: TRBJ2-7
abundance: -
v_gene: TRBV9
CDR3aa: CASSAGDSSYEQYF
CDR3nt: TGTGCCAGCAGCGCAGGGGATAGCTCCTACGAGCAGTACTTC

d_gene: TRBD1
j_gene: TRBJ2-1
abundance: -
v_gene: TRBV18
CDR3aa: CASSPLQGSYNEQFF
CDR3nt: TGTGCCAGCTCACCGCTACAGGGGTCGTACAATGAGCAGTTCTTC

d_gene: -
j_gene: TRBJ1-1
abundance: -
v_gene: TRBV20-1
CDR3aa: CSASPGGNTEAFF
CDR3nt: TGCAGTGCTAGTCCGGGGGGGAACACTGAAGCTTTCTTT

d_gene: -
j_gene: TRBJ1-1
abundance: -
v_gene: TRBV7-8
CDR3aa: CASSLTRQGNTEAFF
CDR3nt: TGTGCCAGCAGCTTAACCAGGCAGGGGAACACTGAAGCTTTCTTT

d_gene: TRBD2
j_gene: TRBJ2-2
abundance: few
v_gene: TRBV7-6
CDR3aa: CASSQWTSGITGELFF
CDR3nt: TGTGCCAGCAGCCAGTGGACTAGCGGCATCACCGGGGAGCTGTTTTTT

d_gene: -
j_gene: TRBJ2-3
abundance: -
v_gene: TRBV28
CDR3aa: CASSLWFLAENDRLNPDTQYF
CDR3nt: TGTGCCAGCAGTTTATGGTTCCTGGCCGAAAACGACAGGCTTAATCCAGATACGCAGTATTTT

d_gene: -
j_gene: TRBJ1-5
abundance: -
v_gene: TRBV14
CDR3aa: CASRPEQGPTRLCNQPQHF
CDR3nt: TGTGCCAGCAGACCTGAACAGGGCCCAACCCGTCTGTGCAATCAGCCCCAGCATTTT

d_gene: -
j_gene: TRBJ1-5
abundance: -
v_gene: TRBV11-3
CDR3aa: CASSLDDRRRKPQHF
CDR3nt: TGTGCCAGCAGCTTAGACGACAGGAGGAGGAAGCCCCAGCATTTT

d_gene: -
j_gene: TRBJ2-3
abundance: -
v_gene: TRBV15
CDR3aa: CATSRDGQSLVTDTQYF
CDR3nt: TGTGCCACCAGCAGAGATGGACAGTCTTTGGTTACAGATACGCAGTATTTT

d_gene: TRBD2
j_gene: TRBJ2-5
abundance: once
v_gene: TRBV5-1
CDR3aa: CASSLLAGGRQETQYF
CDR3nt: TGCGCCAGCAGCTTACTAGCGGGGGGCCGTCAAGAGACCCAGTACTTC